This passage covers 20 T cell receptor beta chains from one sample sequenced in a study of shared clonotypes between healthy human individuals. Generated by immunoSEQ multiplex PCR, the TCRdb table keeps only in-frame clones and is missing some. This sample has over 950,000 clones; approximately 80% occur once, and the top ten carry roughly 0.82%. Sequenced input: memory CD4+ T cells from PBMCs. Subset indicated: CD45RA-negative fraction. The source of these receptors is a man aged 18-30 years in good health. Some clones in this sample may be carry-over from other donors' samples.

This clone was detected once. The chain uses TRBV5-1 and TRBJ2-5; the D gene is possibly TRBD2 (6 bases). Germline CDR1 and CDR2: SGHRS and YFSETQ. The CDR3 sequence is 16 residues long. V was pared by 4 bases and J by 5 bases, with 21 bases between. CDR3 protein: CASSPTLTGVRETQYF. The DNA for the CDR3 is TGCGCCAGCAGCCCGACCCTTACGGGGGTCCGGGAGACCCAGTACTTC.

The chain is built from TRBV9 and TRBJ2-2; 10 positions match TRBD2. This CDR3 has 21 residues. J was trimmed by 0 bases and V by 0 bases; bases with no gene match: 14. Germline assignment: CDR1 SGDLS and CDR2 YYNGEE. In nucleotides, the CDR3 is TGTGCCAGCAGCGTAGGTGGTAGGGGACTAGCGAGAACCCCGAACACCGGGGAGCTGTTTTTT. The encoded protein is CASSVGGRGLARTPNTGELFF.

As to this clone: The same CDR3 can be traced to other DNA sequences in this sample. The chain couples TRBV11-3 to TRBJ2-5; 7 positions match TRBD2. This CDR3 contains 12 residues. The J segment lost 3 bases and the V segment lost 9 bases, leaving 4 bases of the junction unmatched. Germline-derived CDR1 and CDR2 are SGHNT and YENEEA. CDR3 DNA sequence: TGTGCCAGTAGCGCGGGAGAAGAGACCCAGTACTTC. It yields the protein CASSAGEETQYF.

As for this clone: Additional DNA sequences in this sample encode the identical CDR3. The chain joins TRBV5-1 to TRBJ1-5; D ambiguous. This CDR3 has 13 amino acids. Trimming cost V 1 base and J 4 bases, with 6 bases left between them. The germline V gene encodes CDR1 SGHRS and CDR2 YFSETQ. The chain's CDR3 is CASSLTVNQPQHF. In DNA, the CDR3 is TGCGCCAGCAGCTTGACAGTTAATCAGCCCCAGCATTTT.

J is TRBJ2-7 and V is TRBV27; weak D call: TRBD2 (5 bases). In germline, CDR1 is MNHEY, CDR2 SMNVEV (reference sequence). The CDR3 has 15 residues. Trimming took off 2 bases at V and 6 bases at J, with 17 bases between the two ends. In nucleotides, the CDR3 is TGTGCCAGCAGTTTAAGGCCCCGAAACGGGGTCGAGCAGTACTTC. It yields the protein CASSLRPRNGVEQYF.

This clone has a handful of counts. The CDR3 spells CASGLVRGGNTEAFF. The CDR3 DNA follows: TGTGCTAGTGGTTTGGTAAGAGGGGGTAACACTGAAGCTTTCTTT. V is TRBV12-5 and J is TRBJ1-1; D is possibly TRBD1 (6 bases). V dropped 0 bases and J dropped 2 bases, with 10 bases sitting between them. The CDR3 is made up of 15 amino acids. CDR1 and CDR2 from the germline V gene are LGHNT and FRNRAP.

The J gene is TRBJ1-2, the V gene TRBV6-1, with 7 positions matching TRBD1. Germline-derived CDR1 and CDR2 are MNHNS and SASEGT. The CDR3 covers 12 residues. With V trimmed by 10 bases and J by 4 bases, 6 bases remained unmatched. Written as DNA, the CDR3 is TGTGCCACCCAGGGGACAGCCTATGGCTACACCTTC. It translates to CATQGTAYGYTF.

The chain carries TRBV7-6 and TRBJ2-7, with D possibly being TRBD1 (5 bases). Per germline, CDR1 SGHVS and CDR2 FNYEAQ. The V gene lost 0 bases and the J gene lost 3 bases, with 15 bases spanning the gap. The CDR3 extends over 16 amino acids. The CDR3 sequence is CASSLAQGDAHYEQYF. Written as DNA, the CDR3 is TGTGCCAGCAGCTTAGCGCAAGGGGATGCGCACTACGAGCAGTACTTC.

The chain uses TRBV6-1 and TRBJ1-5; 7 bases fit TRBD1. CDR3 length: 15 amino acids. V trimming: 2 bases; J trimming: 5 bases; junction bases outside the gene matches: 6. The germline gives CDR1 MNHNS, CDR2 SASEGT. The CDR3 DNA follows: TGTGCCAGCAGTGAAACGACAGGGCGGTATCAGCCCCAGCATTTT. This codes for CASSETTGRYQPQHF.

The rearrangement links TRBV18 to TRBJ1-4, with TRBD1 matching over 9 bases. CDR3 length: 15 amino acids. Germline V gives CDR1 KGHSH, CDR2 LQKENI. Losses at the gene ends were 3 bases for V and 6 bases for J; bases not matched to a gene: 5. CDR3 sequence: CASSPPGQGDEKLFF. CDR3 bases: TGTGCCAGCTCACCGCCGGGACAGGGAGATGAAAAACTGTTTTTT.

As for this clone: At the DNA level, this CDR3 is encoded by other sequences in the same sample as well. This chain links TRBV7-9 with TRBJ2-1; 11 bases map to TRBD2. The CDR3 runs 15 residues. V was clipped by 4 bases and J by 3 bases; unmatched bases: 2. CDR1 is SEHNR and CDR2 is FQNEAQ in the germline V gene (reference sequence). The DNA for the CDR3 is TGTGCCAGCAGCTCTGGGACTAGCGGCTACAATGAGCAGTTCTTC. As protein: CASSSGTSGYNEQFF.

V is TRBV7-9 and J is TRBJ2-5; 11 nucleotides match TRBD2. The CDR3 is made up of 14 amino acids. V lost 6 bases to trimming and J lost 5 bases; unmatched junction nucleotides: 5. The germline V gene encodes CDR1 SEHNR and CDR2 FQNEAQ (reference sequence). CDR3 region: CASSLLAGDETQYF. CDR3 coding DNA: TGTGCCAGCAGTTTACTAGCGGGAGATGAGACCCAGTACTTC.

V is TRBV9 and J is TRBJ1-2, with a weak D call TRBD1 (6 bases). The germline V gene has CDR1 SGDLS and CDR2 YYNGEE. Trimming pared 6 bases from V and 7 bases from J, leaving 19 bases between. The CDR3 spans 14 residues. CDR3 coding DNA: TGTGCCAGCAATGATGGGGTTGGGGGCTTTGGCTACACCTTC. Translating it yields CASNDGVGGFGYTF.

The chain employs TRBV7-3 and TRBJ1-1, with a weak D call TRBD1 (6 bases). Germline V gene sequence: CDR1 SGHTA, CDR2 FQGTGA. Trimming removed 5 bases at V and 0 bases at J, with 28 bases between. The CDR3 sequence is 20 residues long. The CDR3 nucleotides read TGTGCCAGCAGCCGAGTAGACTCGGACAGCTTTAATTCGATGAACACTGAAGCTTTCTTT. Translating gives CASSRVDSDSFNSMNTEAFF.

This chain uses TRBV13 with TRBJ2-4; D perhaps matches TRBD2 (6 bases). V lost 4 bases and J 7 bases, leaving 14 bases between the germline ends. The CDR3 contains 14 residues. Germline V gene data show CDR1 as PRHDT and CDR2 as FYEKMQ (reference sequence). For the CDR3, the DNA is TGTGCCAGCAGCTACCGCCCGGGGGTCAACATTCAGTACTTC. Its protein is CASSYRPGVNIQYF.

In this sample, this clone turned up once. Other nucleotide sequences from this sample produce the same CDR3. For the CDR3, the DNA is TGCGCCAGCAGCTTGGTGCAAGGGAACACCGGGGAGCTGTTTTTT. Translating it yields CASSLVQGNTGELFF. The chain combines TRBV5-1 with TRBJ2-2, with unresolved D. The V gene's germline CDR1 is SGHRS and CDR2 YFSETQ. This CDR3 region has 15 residues. Trimming pared 0 bases from V and 1 base from J, leaving 7 bases between.

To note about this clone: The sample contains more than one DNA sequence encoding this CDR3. The CDR3 nucleotides are TGCGCCAGCAGCTTGGTGGTAAGCACAGATACGCAGTATTTT. It codes for CASSLVVSTDTQYF. This chain connects TRBV5-1 to TRBJ2-3, with unresolved D. CDR1 is SGHRS and CDR2 is YFSETQ in the germline V gene. The CDR3 covers 14 residues. Trimming left V 0 bases short and J 0 bases short, with 5 bases between.

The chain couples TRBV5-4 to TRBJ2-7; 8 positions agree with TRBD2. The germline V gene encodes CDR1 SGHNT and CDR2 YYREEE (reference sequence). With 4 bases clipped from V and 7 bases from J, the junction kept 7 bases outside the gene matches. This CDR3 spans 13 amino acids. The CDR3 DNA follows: TGTGCCAGCAGCCCACAGGGACTAGAGGAGCAGTACTTC. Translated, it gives CASSPQGLEEQYF.

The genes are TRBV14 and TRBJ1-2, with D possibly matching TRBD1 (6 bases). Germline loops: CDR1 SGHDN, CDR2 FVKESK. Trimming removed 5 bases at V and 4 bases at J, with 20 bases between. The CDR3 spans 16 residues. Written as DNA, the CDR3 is TGTGCCAGCAGCTTTTCCCGGGACAACCGACCCTATGGCTACACCTTC. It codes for CASSFSRDNRPYGYTF. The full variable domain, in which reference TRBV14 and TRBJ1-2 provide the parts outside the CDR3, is EAGVTQFPSHSVIEKGQTVTLRCDPISGHDNLYWYRRVMGKEIKFLLHFVKESKQDESGMPNNRFLAERTGGTYSTLKVQPAELEDSGVYFCASSFSRDNRPYGYTFGSGTRLTVV.

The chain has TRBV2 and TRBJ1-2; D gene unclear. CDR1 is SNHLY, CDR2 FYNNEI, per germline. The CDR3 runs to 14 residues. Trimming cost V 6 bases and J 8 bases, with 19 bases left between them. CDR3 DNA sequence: TGTGCCAGCAGGCAATTAGGACTCGCCGGCGGCTACACCTTC. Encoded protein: CASRQLGLAGGYTF.